This T cell receptor (beta chain) was captured in a study of cytomegalovirus exposure and HLA in healthy donors. Findings of the study overall: In presence/absence analyses, roughly uniform sequencing depth across donors was assumed.

The table lists this clone with a count of one. No antigen is known for it. Primers for the PCR totalled 60 Vbeta and 13 Jbeta. Method: immunoSEQ multiplex PCR; TCRdb's copy keeps in-frame clones and lacks some. The sample has 100,000 or so clones; approximately 80% are singletons. V lost 0 bases and J lost 7, with 13 bases in between. The germline V gene encodes CDR1 MNHEY and CDR2 SVGAGI. This CDR3 spans 15 amino acids. The receptor was isolated from a man in his forties in good health and CMV-seropositive. This chain joins TRBV6-5 and TRBJ1-5; D remains unclear. The source material was PBMCs. CDR3 sequence reads: CASSYSGLTGQPQHF. For the CDR3, the DNA is TGTGCCAGCAGTTACTCAGGACTAACGGGGCAGCCCCAGCATTTT.